The T cell receptor (beta chain) under discussion was sequenced for a study of T-cell memory formation after mild COVID-19. Looking at the study overall: Largely, TCR clusters stayed within a single donor.

Study-wide results and caveats: Those CD4+ clones that contracted were mainly in CM and EM (CD8+ ones in EMRA). Certain responding clones were present in pre-infection memory, suggesting participation of cross-reactive memory.

TCRdb analysed the 5' RACE reads with MiXCR anew, one entry per CDR3 protein. The table has roughly 250,000 distinct CDR3 sequences, about 15% seen once. The CDR3 loop spans 15 amino acids. V was clipped by 5 bases and J by 3 bases; unmatched bases: 5. Germline V gene lookup returns CDR1 ENHRY and CDR2 SYGVKD. Turning to this clonotype: Its matching antigen is unknown.

This TCR was sampled from a man aged 18-30 years who had mild COVID-19 (a few samples of this study predate the infection). Cell type and time point are not known. What was sequenced was PBMCs or a T cell subset sorted from them (not recorded which). This sequence joins TRBV10-3 and TRBJ2-3, with TRBD1 identical over 10 bases. The CDR3 here is CAISPGQGITDTQYF. In nucleotides, the CDR3 is TGTGCCATCAGTCCGGGACAGGGGATAACAGATACGCAGTATTTT.